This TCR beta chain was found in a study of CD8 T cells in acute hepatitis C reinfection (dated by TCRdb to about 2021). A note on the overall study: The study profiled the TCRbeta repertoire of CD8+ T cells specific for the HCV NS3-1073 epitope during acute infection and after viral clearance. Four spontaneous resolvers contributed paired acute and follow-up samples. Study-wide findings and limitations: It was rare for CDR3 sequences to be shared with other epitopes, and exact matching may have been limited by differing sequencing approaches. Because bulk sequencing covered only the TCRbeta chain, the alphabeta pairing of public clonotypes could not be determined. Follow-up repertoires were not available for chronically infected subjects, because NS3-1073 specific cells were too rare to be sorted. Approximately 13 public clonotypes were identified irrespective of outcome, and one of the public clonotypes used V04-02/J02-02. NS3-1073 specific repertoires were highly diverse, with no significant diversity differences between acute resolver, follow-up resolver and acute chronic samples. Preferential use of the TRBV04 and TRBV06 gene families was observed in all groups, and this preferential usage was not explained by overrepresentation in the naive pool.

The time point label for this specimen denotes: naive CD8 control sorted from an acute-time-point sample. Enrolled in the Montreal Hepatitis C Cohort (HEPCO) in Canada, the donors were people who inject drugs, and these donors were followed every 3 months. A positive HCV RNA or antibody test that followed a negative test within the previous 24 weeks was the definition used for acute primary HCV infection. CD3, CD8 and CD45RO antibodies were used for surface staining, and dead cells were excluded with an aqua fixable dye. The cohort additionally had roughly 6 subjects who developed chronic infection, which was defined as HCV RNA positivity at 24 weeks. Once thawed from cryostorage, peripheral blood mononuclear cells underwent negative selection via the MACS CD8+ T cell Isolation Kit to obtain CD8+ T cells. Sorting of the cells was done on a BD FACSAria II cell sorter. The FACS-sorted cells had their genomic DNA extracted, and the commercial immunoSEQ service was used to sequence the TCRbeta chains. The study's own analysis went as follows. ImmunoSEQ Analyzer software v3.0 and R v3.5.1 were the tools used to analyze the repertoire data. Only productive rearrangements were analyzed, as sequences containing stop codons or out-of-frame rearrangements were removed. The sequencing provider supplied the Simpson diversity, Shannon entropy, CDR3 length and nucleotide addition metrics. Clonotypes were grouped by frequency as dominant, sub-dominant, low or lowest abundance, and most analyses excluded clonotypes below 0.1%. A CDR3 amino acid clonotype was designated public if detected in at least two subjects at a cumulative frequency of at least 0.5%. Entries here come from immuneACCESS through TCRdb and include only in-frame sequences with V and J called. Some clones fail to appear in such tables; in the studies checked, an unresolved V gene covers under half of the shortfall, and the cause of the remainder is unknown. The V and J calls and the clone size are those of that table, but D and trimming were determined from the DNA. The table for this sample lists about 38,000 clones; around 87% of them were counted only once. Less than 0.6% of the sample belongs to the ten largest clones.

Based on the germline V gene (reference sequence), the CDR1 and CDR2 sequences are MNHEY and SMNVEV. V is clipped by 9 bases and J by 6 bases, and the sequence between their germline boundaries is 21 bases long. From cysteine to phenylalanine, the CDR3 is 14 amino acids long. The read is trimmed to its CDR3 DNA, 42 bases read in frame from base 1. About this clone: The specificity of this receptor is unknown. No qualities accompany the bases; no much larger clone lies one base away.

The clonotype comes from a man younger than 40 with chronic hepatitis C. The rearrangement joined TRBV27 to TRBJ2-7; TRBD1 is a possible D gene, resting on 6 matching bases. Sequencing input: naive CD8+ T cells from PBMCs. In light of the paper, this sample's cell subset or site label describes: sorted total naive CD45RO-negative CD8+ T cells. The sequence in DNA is TGTGCCAGTGCAGGGGTTGAGGGGTCCGTCGAGCAGTACTTC. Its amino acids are CASAGVEGSVEQYF.